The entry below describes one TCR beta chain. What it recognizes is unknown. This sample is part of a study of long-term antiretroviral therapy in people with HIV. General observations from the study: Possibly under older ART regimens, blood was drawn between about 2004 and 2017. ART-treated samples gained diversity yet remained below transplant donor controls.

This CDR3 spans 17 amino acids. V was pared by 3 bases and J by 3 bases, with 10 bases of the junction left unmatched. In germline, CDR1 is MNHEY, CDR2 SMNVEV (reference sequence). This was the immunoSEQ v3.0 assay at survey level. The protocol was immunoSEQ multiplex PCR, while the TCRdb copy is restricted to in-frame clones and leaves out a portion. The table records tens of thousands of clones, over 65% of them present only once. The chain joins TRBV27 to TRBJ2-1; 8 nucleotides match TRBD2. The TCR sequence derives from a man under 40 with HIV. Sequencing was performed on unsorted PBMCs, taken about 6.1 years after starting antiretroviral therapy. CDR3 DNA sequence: TGTGCCAGCAGTTTCGACCTCGCGGGGGGCTTCTACAATGAGCAGTTCTTC. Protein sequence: CASSFDLAGGFYNEQFF.